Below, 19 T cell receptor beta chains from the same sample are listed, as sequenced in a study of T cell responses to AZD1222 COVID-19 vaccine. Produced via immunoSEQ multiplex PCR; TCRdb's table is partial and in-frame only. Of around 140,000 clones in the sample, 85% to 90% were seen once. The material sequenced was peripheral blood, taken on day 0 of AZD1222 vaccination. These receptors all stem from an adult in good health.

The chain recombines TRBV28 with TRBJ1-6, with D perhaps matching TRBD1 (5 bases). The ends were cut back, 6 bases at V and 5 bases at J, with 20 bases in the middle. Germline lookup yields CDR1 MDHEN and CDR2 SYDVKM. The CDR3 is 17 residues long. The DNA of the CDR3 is TGTGCCAGCAGCCCGAGGCGCCCGGGGGTGCATAATTCACCCCTCCACTTT. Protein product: CASSPRRPGVHNSPLHF.

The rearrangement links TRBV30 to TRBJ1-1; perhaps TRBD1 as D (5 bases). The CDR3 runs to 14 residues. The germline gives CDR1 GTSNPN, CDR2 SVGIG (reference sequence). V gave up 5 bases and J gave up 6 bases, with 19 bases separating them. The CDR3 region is CAWVPGLSNPEAFF. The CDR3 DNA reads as TGTGCCTGGGTACCGGGACTGAGTAATCCTGAAGCTTTCTTT.

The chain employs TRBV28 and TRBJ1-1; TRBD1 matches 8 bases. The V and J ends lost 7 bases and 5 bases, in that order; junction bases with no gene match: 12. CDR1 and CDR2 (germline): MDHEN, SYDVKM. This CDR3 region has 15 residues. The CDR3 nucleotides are TGTGCCAGCATGCCGGGACGACAGGGGAGAACTGAAGCTTTCTTT. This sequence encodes CASMPGRQGRTEAFF.

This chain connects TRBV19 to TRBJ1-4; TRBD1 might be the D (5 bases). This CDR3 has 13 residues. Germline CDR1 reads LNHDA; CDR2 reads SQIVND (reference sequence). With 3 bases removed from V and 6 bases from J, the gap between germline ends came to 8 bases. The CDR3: CASSIGTYEKLFF. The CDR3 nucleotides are TGTGCCAGTAGTATCGGGACCTATGAAAAACTGTTTTTT.

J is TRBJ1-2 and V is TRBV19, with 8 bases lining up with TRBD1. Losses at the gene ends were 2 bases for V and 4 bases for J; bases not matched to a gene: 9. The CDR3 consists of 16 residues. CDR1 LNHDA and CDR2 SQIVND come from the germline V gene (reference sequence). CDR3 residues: CASSIPGGTGFYGYTF. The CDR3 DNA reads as TGTGCCAGTAGTATACCAGGGGGCACGGGTTTCTATGGCTACACCTTC.

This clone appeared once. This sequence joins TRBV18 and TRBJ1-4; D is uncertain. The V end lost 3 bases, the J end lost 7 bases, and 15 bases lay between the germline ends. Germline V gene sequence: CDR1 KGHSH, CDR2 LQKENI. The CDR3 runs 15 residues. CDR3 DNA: TGTGCCAGCTCACCTGTGGGAGGATCGGGTGAAAAACTGTTTTTT. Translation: CASSPVGGSGEKLFF.

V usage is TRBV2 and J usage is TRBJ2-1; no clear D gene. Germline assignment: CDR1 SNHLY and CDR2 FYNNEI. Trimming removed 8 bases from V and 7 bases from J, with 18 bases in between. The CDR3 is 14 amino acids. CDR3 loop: CASGGDRALNEQFF. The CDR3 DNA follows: TGTGCCAGCGGCGGAGACCGGGCCCTTAATGAGCAGTTCTTC.

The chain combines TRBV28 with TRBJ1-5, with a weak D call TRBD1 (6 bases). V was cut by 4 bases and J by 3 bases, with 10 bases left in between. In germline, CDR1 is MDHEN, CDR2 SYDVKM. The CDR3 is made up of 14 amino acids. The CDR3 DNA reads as TGTGCCAGCAGTTCAACAGGGTCCAATCAGCCCCAGCATTTT. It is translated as CASSSTGSNQPQHF.

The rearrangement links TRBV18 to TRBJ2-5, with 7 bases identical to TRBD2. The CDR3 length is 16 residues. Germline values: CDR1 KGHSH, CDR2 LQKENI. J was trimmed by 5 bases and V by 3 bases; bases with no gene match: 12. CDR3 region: CASSPTSSGGSETQYF. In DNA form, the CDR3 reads TGTGCCAGCTCACCGACTTCTAGCGGCGGGTCGGAGACCCAGTACTTC.

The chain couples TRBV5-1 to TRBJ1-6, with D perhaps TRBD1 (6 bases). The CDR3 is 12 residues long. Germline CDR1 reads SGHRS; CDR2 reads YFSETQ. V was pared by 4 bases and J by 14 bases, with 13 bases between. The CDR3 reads CASSGGGPALHF. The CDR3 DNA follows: TGCGCCAGCAGCGGAGGGGGTCCAGCCCTCCACTTT.

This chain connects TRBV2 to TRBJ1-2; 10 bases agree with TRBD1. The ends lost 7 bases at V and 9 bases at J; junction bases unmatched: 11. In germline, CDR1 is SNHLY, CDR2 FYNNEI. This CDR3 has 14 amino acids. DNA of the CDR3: TGTGCCAGCATCCGAGAAAGGGACAGGGGTAGCTACACCTTC. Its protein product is CASIRERDRGSYTF.

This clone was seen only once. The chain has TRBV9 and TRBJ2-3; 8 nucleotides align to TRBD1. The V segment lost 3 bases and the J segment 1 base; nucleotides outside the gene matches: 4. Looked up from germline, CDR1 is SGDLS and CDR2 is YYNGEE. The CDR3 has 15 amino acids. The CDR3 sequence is CASSETGVGTDTQYF. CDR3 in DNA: TGTGCCAGCAGCGAGACAGGGGTGGGCACAGATACGCAGTATTTT.

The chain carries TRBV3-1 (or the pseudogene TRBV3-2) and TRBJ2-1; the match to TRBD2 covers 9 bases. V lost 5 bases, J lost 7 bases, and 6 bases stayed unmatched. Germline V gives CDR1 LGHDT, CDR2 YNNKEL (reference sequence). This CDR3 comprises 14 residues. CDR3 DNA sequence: TGTGCCAGCAGCTTGGGACTAGCACTGAATGAGCAGTTCTTC. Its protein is CASSLGLALNEQFF.

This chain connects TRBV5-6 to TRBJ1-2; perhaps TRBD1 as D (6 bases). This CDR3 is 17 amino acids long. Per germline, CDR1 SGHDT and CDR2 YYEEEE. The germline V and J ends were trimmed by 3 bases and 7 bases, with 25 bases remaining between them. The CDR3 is CASSSSGATRGWGGYTF. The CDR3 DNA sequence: TGTGCCAGCAGCTCGTCTGGGGCTACCAGGGGTTGGGGTGGCTACACCTTC.

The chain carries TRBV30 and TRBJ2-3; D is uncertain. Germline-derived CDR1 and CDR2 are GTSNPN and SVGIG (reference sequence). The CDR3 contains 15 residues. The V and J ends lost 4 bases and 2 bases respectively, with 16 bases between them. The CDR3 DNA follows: TGTGCCTGGACTTCCCCCGACAAGGCCACAGATACGCAGTATTTT. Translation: CAWTSPDKATDTQYF. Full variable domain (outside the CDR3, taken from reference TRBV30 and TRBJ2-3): SQTIHQWPATLVQPVGSPLSLECTVEGTSNPNLYWYRQAAGRGLQLLFYSVGIGQISSEVPQNLSASRPQDRQFILSSKKLLLSDSGFYLCAWTSPDKATDTQYFGPGTRLTVL.

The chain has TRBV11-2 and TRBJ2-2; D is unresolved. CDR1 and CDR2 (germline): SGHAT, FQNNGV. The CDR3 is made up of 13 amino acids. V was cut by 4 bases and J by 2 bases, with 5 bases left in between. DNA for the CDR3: TGTGCCAGCAGCTATAGCAACACCGGGGAGCTGTTTTTT. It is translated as CASSYSNTGELFF.

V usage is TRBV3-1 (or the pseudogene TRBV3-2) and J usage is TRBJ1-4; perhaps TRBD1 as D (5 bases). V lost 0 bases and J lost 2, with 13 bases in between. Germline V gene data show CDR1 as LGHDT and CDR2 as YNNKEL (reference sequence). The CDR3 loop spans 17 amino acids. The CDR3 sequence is CASSQDRRGRTNEKLFF. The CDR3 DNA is TGTGCCAGCAGCCAAGATCGAAGGGGACGGACTAATGAAAAACTGTTTTTT.

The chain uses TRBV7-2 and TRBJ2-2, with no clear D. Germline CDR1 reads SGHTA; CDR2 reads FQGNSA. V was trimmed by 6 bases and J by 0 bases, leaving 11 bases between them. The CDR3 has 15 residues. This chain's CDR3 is CASRQQQSNTGELFF. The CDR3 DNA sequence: TGTGCCAGCAGACAACAACAGTCGAACACCGGGGAGCTGTTTTTT.

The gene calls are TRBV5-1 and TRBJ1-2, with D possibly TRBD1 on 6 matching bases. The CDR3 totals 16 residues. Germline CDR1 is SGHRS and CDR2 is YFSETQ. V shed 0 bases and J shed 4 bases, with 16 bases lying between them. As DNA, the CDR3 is TGCGCCAGCAGCTTGGGTTCAGGGGTAGGTCCCTATGGCTACACCTTC. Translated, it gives CASSLGSGVGPYGYTF.